Presented here are 24 T cell receptor beta chains from one specimen sequenced in a study of OX40 agonist ivuxolimab in advanced cancers. Clones were sequenced by immunoSEQ multiplex PCR, and TCRdb holds only the in-frame ones, with some missing. The sample has roughly 100,000 clones, around 80% seen once. This sample comprised CD4+ or CD8+ T cells sorted from blood, obtained in a trial of the OX40 agonist ivuxolimab. The receptors come from an adult with an advanced solid tumor such as melanoma, head and neck, liver or kidney cancer.

The rearrangement links TRBV5-1 to TRBJ2-7; D is possibly TRBD2 (7 bases). V lost 4 bases and J lost 3, with 17 bases in between. This CDR3 contains 15 residues. Germline V gene lookup returns CDR1 SGHRS and CDR2 YFSETQ. The DNA for the CDR3 is TGCGCCAGCAGCCCTTGGGAGGGAGGGGGCTACGAGCAGTACTTC. This gives the protein CASSPWEGGGYEQYF.

This clone came up once. This chain links TRBV5-1 with TRBJ2-6; 8 bases align to TRBD1. Germline V lookup: CDR1 SGHRS, CDR2 YFSETQ. The CDR3 is 18 residues long. V was clipped by 0 bases and J by 0 bases; unmatched bases: 5. The CDR3 sequence is CASSLGTGSPSGANVLTF. In DNA form, the CDR3 reads TGCGCCAGCAGCTTGGGGACAGGGAGTCCCTCTGGGGCCAACGTCCTGACTTTC.

V is TRBV2 and J is TRBJ2-7; perhaps TRBD2 as D (6 bases). Per the germline V gene, CDR1 is SNHLY and CDR2 is FYNNEI. Between the trimmed V and J ends, which lost 7 bases and 3 bases, there was a span of 16 bases. The CDR3 length is 14 residues. CDR3 loop: CASKVERANYEQYF. As DNA, the CDR3 is TGTGCCAGCAAGGTCGAGCGGGCGAACTACGAGCAGTACTTC. Supplemented by reference TRBV2 and TRBJ2-7, the full variable domain reads EPEVTQTPSHQVTQMGQEVILRCVPISNHLYFYWYRQILGQKVEFLVSFYNNEISEKSEIFDDQFSVERPDGSNFTLKIRSTKLEDSAMYFCASKVERANYEQYFGPGTRLTVT.

This chain joins TRBV29-1 and TRBJ1-1, with D unclear. The CDR3 is made up of 16 amino acids. The germline V and J ends were trimmed by 0 bases and 0 bases, with 14 bases remaining between them. Germline CDR1 and CDR2: SQVTM and ANQGSEA. This CDR3 is CSVEDRRKPLNTEAFF. The CDR3 region has the DNA TGCAGCGTTGAAGACAGGAGAAAGCCCTTGAACACTGAAGCTTTCTTT.

The chain links TRBV30 to TRBJ1-2; 9 bases line up with TRBD1. The V gene end was trimmed by 7 bases and the J gene end by 2 bases; junction bases not matched to a gene: 5. CDR1 GTSNPN and CDR2 SVGIG come from the germline V gene (reference sequence). The CDR3 runs to 13 residues. The DNA of the CDR3 is TGTGCCTTAGGACAGGGGTCCAACTATGGCTACACCTTC. Translated: CALGQGSNYGYTF. The full variable domain, with the rest looked up from reference TRBV30 and TRBJ1-2, is SQTIHQWPATLVQPVGSPLSLECTVEGTSNPNLYWYRQAAGRGLQLLFYSVGIGQISSEVPQNLSASRPQDRQFILSSKKLLLSDSGFYLCALGQGSNYGYTFGSGTRLTVV.

The chain combines TRBV11-2 with TRBJ2-4; D is uncertain. The length of the CDR3 is 12 residues. From germline, CDR1 is SGHAT and CDR2 FQNNGV. The V gene lost 3 bases and the J gene lost 4 bases, with 4 bases spanning the gap. As DNA, the CDR3 is TGTGCCAGCAGCTTTGTGAAAAACATTCAGTACTTC. This gives the protein CASSFVKNIQYF. The full variable domain, with the rest looked up from reference TRBV11-2 and TRBJ2-4, is EAGVAQSPRYKIIEKRQSVAFWCNPISGHATLYWYQQILGQGPKLLIQFQNNGVVDDSQLPKDRFSAERLKGVDSTLKIQPAKLEDSAVYLCASSFVKNIQYFGAGTRLSVL.

This clone was counted many times. This rearrangement joins TRBV7-9 to TRBJ1-2, with unresolved D. In germline, CDR1 is SEHNR, CDR2 FQNEAQ (reference sequence). With 5 bases removed from V and 8 bases from J, the gap between germline ends came to 18 bases. CDR3 length equals 14 residues. Here the CDR3 reads CASSPRDVMGGYTF. Written as DNA, the CDR3 is TGTGCCAGCAGCCCCAGAGACGTAATGGGGGGCTACACCTTC. The full variable domain, completed using reference TRBV7-9 and TRBJ1-2, is DTGVSQNPRHKITKRGQNVTFRCDPISEHNRLYWYRQTLGQGPEFLTYFQNEAQLEKSRLLSDRFSAERPKGSFSTLEIQRTEQGDSAMYLCASSPRDVMGGYTFGSGTRLTVV.

V and J are TRBV6-1 and TRBJ1-2, with 7 bases lining up with TRBD1. CDR1 and CDR2 from the germline V gene are MNHNS and SASEGT. The CDR3 totals 13 residues. The ends lost 6 bases at V and 4 bases at J; junction bases unmatched: 5. The CDR3 sequence: CASRETGFYGYTF. CDR3 coding DNA: TGTGCCAGCAGGGAGACAGGGTTCTATGGCTACACCTTC.

This chain links TRBV7-2 with TRBJ2-7, with 11 bases aligning to TRBD2. The V segment lost 4 bases and the J segment 7 bases; nucleotides outside the gene matches: 15. Germline loops: CDR1 SGHTA, CDR2 FQGNSA. CDR3 length: 17 amino acids. The chain's CDR3 is CASSSIWIAGGPFEQYF. CDR3 DNA sequence: TGTGCCAGCAGCTCGATCTGGATAGCGGGAGGGCCCTTTGAGCAGTACTTC.

The genes are TRBV19 and TRBJ2-1; 8 bases are shared with TRBD1. Germline lookup yields CDR1 LNHDA and CDR2 SQIVND (reference sequence). Trimming removed 7 bases from V and 2 bases from J; junction bases left unmatched: 13. The CDR3 is 17 residues long. CDR3 DNA: TGTGCCAGTACCCTAACCGGCCGACAGGGGCCCTACAATGAGCAGTTCTTC. Residues: CASTLTGRQGPYNEQFF.

This clone was found a few times. The chain is built from TRBV7-7 and TRBJ2-2; D is unresolved. Trimming left V 6 bases short and J 8 bases short, with 7 bases between. The CDR3 spans 11 residues. Germline lookup yields CDR1 SSHAT and CDR2 FNYEAQ (reference sequence). The CDR3: CASSQRGELFF. CDR3 DNA: TGTGCCAGCAGTCAGAGGGGGGAGCTGTTTTTT.

The CDR3 DNA reads TGTGCCAGTAGGACCGGGCCCTCCTACAATGAGCAGTTCTTC. Translated: CASRTGPSYNEQFF. The chain joins TRBV19 to TRBJ2-1, with D uncertain. V shed 6 bases and J shed 0 bases, with 9 bases lying between them. The CDR3 runs to 14 residues. Germline V CDR1 and CDR2: LNHDA, SQIVND (reference sequence).

The chain couples TRBV19 to TRBJ2-5; no firm D call. The DNA end lines up better with TRBJ2-7; the J call may be wrong. CDR3 length: 15 amino acids. Germline V gene data show CDR1 as LNHDA and CDR2 as SQIVND (reference sequence). CDR3 loop: CASSIATSLTYEQYF. The CDR3 region has the DNA TGTGCCAGTAGTATTGCGACGTCCCTAACCTACGAGCAGTACTTC.

The chain employs TRBV7-9 and TRBJ2-2, with TRBD2 matching 13 bases. Germline assignment: CDR1 SEHNR and CDR2 FQNEAQ (reference sequence). The CDR3 runs to 18 residues. V lost 5 bases, J lost 7 bases, and 13 bases stayed unmatched. CDR3 residues: CASSPRTSGGLMGGELFF. The DNA for the CDR3 is TGTGCCAGCAGCCCAAGGACTAGCGGGGGTCTGATGGGCGGGGAGCTGTTTTTT.

As for this clone: A read error may produce the germline difference seen at one junction end. The chain is built from TRBV29-1 and TRBJ1-4; 8 bases match TRBD1. This CDR3 region has 12 residues. Germline-derived CDR1 and CDR2 are SQVTM and ANQGSEA. The DNA for the CDR3 is TGCAGCGCATCCAATAAAGGACAGGGAGGAGTGTTC. Amino acid sequence: CSASNKGQGGVF.

The rearrangement uses TRBV19 and TRBJ1-4, with D perhaps TRBD1 (5 bases). V lost 1 base and J lost 7, with 16 bases in between. The germline V gene has CDR1 LNHDA and CDR2 SQIVND (reference sequence). This CDR3 contains 16 residues. The CDR3 DNA reads TGTGCCAGTAGTATAGGGGGCTCCCGCTCAGGTGAAAAACTGTTTTTT. This codes for CASSIGGSRSGEKLFF.

The gene calls are TRBV7-2 and TRBJ1-5; D is unclear. Germline V gene sequence: CDR1 SGHTA, CDR2 FQGNSA. This CDR3 spans 12 amino acids. V lost 3 bases and J lost 5, with 5 bases in between. The CDR3 nucleotides are TGTGCCAGCAGCTTCGGGGATCAGCCCCAGCATTTT. Protein product: CASSFGDQPQHF. Using reference TRBV7-2 and TRBJ1-5 for the parts outside the CDR3, the full variable domain is GAGVSQSPSNKVTEKGKDVELRCDPISGHTALYWYRQSLGQGLEFLIYFQGNSAPDKSGLPSDRFSAERTGGSVSTLTIQRTQQEDSAVYLCASSFGDQPQHFGDGTRLSIL.

V gene TRBV5-6 combines with J gene TRBJ2-5; 8 positions match TRBD1. J lost 5 bases, V lost 4 bases, and 7 bases had no gene match. The CDR3 runs 14 residues. Germline loops: CDR1 SGHDT, CDR2 YYEEEE. CDR3 DNA sequence: TGTGCCAGCAGCATGACAGGGGCGCAGGAGACCCAGTACTTC. Its protein product is CASSMTGAQETQYF.

The rearrangement joins TRBV5-6 to TRBJ2-7; D call uncertain. The length of the CDR3 is 14 residues. Per the germline V gene, CDR1 is SGHDT and CDR2 is YYEEEE. Trimming shortened V by 0 bases and J by 0 bases, and 7 bases separated the two germline ends. CDR3 protein: CASSLGALSYEQYF. The CDR3 coding sequence is TGTGCCAGCAGCTTGGGGGCCCTCTCCTACGAGCAGTACTTC.

The rearrangement joins TRBV27 to TRBJ1-2, with 10 bases that match TRBD1. The germline CDR1 and CDR2 sequences are MNHEY and SMNVEV (reference sequence). CDR3 size: 15 residues. The V gene end was trimmed by 5 bases and the J gene end by 8 bases; junction bases not matched to a gene: 11. In nucleotides, the CDR3 is TGTGCCAGCAGTCAATCGACAGGGGGCGCCGGAGGCTACACCTTC. This sequence encodes CASSQSTGGAGGYTF.

J is TRBJ2-1 and V is TRBV5-1, with unresolved D. This CDR3 is built from 14 residues. The germline CDR1 and CDR2 sequences are SGHRS and YFSETQ. CDR3 sequence: CASSPGRSYNEQFF. CDR3 DNA: TGCGCTTCCTCGCCAGGAAGGTCCTACAATGAGCAGTTCTTC.

V usage is TRBV27 and J usage is TRBJ1-3, with 7 bases aligning to TRBD1. With V trimmed by 3 bases and J by 0 bases, 5 bases remained unmatched. Looked up from germline, CDR1 is MNHEY and CDR2 is SMNVEV (reference sequence). This CDR3 is 16 amino acids long. The CDR3 nucleotides are TGTGCCAGCAGTTTGGGCAGGGGGAGCTCTGGAAACACCATATATTTT. It is translated as CASSLGRGSSGNTIYF.

The V and J genes are TRBV19 and TRBJ2-7; D might be TRBD1 (7 bases). CDR1 LNHDA and CDR2 SQIVND come from the germline V gene (reference sequence). CDR3 length: 14 residues. Trimming cost V 6 bases and J 5 bases, with 17 bases left between them. CDR3 bases: TGTGCCAGTAGCCCCGCACAGGGGAGGAACGAGCAGTACTTC. Translation: CASSPAQGRNEQYF.

This chain joins TRBV4-3 and TRBJ2-2; TRBD2 aligns across 8 bases. The germline V gene encodes CDR1 LGHNA and CDR2 YSLEER. This CDR3 has 15 residues. The junction had 7 bases not matched to a gene; V was cut back by 4 bases and J by 6 bases. In DNA, the CDR3 is TGCGCCAGCAGCCGTGGACTAGCCAACGCCGGGGAGCTGTTTTTT. Residues: CASSRGLANAGELFF.